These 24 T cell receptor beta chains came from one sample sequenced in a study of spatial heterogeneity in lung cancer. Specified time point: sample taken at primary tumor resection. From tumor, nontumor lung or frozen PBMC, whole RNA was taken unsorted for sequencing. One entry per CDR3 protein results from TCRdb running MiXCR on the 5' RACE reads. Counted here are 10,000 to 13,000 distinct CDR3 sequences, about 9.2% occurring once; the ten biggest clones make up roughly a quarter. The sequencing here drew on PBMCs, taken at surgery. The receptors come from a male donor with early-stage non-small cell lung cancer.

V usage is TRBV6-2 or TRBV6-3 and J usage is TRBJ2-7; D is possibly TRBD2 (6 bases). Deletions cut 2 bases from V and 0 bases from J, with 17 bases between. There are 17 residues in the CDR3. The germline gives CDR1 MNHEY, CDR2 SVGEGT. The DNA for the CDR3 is TGTGCCAGCAGTTACACCCGGGGGACGCCGGCCTCCTACGAGCAGTACTTC. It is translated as CASSYTRGTPASYEQYF.

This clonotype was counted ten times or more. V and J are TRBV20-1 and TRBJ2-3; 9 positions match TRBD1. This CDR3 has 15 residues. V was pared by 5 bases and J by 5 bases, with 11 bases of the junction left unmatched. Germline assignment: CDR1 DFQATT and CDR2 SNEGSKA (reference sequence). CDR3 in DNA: TGCAGTGCTCTACAGGGGGCGAGTATGGGAGATACGCAGTATTTT. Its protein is CSALQGASMGDTQYF.

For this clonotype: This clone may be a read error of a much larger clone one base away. CDR3 in DNA: TGCAGTGCTAACGTACAGGACGAGACCCAGTACTTC. Encoded protein: CSANVQDETQYF. The chain combines TRBV20-1 with TRBJ2-5, with a weak D call TRBD1 (5 bases). The CDR3 runs to 12 residues. V was pared by 4 bases and J by 5 bases, with 11 bases between. Germline CDR1 DFQATT, CDR2 SNEGSKA (reference sequence).

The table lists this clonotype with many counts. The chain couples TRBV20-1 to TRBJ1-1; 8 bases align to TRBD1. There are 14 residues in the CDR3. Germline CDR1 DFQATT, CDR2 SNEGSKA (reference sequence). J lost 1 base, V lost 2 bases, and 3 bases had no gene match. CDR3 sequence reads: CSARLQGGNTEAFF. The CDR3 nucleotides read TGCAGTGCTAGACTACAGGGGGGGAACACTGAAGCTTTCTTT.

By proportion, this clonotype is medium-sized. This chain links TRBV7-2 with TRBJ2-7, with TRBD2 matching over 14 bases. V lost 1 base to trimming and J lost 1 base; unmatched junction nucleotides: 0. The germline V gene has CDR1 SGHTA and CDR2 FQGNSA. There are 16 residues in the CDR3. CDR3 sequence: CASSLGTSGGSYEQYF. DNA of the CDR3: TGTGCCAGCAGCTTAGGGACTAGCGGGGGGTCCTACGAGCAGTACTTC.

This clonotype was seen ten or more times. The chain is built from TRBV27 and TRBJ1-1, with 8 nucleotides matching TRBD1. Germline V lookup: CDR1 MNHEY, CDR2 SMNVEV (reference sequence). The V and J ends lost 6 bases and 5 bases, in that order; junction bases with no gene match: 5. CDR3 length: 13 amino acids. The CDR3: CASRSGGRTEAFF. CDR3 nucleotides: TGTGCCAGCAGGTCAGGGGGCCGGACTGAAGCTTTCTTT.

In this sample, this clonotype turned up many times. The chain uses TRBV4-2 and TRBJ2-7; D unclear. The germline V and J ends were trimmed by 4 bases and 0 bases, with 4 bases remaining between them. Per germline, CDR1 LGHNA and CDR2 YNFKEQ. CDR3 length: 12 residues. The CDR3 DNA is TGTGCCAGCAGCCCGAACTCCTACGAGCAGTACTTC. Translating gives CASSPNSYEQYF.

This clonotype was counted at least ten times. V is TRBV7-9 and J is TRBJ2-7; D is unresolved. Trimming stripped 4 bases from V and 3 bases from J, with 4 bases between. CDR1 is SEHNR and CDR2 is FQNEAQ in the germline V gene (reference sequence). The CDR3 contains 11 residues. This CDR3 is CASSSYYEQYF. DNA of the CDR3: TGTGCCAGCAGCTCCTACTACGAGCAGTACTTC.

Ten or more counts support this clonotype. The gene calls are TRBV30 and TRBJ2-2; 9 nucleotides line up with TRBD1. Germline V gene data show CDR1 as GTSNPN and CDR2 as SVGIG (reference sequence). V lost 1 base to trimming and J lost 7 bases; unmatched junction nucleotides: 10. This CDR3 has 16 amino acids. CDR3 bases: TGTGCCTGGAGTGCAACCCGGACAGGGGAGGTCGGGGAGCTGTTTTTT. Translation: CAWSATRTGEVGELFF.

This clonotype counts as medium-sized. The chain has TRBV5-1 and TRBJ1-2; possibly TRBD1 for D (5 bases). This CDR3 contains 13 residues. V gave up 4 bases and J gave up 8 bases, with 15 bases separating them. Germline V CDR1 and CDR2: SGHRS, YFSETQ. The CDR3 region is CASSRDPGRGYTF. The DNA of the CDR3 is TGCGCCAGCAGCCGGGACCCAGGGAGGGGCTACACCTTC.

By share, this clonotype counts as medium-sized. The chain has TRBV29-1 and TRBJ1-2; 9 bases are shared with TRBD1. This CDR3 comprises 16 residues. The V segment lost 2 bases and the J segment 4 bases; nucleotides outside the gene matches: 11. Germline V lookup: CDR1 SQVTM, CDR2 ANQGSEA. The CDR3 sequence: CSVEMGTGFRSYGYTF. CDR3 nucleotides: TGCAGCGTTGAAATGGGGACAGGGTTTCGGTCCTATGGCTACACCTTC.

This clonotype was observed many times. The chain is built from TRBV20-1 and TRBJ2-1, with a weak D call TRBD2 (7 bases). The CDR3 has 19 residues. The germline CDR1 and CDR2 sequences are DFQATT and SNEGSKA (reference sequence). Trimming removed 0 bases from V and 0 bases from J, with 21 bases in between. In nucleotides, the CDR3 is TGCAGTGCTAGAGACAGGGGCGGGGGAGAATCATTCTCCTACAATGAGCAGTTCTTC. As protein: CSARDRGGGESFSYNEQFF.

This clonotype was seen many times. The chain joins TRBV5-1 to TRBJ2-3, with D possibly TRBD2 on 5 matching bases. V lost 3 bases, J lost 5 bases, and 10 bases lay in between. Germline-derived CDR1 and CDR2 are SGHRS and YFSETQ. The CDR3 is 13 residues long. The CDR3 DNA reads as TGCGCCAGCAGCTCCTTTGCGGGAGATACGCAGTATTTT. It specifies CASSSFAGDTQYF.

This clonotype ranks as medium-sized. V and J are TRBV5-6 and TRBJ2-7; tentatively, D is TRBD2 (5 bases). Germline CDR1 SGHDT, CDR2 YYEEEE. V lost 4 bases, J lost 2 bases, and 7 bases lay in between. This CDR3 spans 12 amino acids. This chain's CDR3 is CASSGGTYEQYF. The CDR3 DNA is TGTGCCAGCAGCGGAGGAACCTACGAGCAGTACTTC.

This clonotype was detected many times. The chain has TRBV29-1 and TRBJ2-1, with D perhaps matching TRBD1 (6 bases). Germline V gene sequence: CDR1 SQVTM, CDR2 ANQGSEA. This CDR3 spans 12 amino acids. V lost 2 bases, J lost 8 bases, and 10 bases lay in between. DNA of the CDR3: TGCAGCGTTGAATTGGGGGCGGATGAGCAGTTCTTC. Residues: CSVELGADEQFF.

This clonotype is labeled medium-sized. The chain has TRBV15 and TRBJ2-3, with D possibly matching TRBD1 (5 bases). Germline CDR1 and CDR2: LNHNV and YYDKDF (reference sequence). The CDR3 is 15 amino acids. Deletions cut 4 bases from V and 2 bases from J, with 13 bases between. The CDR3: CATSTIRVNTDTQYF. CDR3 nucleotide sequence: TGTGCCACCAGCACCATCAGGGTTAACACAGATACGCAGTATTTT.

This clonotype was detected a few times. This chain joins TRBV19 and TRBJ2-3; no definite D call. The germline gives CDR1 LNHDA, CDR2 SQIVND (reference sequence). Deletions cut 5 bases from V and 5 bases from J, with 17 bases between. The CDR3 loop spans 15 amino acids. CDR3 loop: CASSPGPSRGDTQYF. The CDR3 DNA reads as TGTGCCAGTAGTCCCGGACCATCAAGAGGAGATACGCAGTATTTT. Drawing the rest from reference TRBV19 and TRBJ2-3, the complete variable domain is DGGITQSPKYLFRKEGQNVTLSCEQNLNHDAMYWYRQDPGQGLRLIYYSQIVNDFQKGDIAEGYSVSREKKESFPLTVTSAQKNPTAFYLCASSPGPSRGDTQYFGPGTRLTVL.

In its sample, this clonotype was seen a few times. CDR3 DNA: TGTGCCAGCAGCCCACCGACCCGAGGGGGCTACACCTTC. Protein sequence: CASSPPTRGGYTF. The chain recombines TRBV9 with TRBJ1-2; D not certain. Trimming stripped 4 bases from V and 8 bases from J, with 15 bases between. There are 13 residues in the CDR3. The germline V gene has CDR1 SGDLS and CDR2 YYNGEE.

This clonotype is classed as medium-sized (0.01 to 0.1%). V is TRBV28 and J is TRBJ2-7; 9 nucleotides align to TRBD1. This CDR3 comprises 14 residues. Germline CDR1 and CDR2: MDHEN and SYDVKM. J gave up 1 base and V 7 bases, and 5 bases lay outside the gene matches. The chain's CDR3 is CASKDRGYSYEQYF. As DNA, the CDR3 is TGTGCCAGCAAGGACAGGGGCTATTCCTACGAGCAGTACTTC.

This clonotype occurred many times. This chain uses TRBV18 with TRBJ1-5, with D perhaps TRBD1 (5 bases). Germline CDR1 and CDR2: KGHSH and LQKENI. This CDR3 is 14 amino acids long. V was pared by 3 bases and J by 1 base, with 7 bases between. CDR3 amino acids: CASSPGESNQPQHF. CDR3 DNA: TGTGCCAGCTCACCGGGGGAGAGCAATCAGCCCCAGCATTTT.

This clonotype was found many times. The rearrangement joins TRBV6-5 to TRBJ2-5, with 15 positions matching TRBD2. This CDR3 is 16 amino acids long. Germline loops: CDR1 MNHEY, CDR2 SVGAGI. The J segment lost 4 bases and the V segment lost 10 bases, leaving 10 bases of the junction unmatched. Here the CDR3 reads CATRTSGGAWLETQYF. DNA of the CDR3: TGTGCCACCCGGACTAGCGGGGGGGCATGGTTAGAGACCCAGTACTTC.

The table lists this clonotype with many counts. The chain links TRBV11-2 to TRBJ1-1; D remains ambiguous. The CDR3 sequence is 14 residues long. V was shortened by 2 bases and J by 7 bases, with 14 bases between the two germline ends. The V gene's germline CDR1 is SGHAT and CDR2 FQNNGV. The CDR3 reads CASSLSGLSLEAFF. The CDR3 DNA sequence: TGTGCCAGCAGCTTAAGTGGTCTCTCACTTGAAGCTTTCTTT.

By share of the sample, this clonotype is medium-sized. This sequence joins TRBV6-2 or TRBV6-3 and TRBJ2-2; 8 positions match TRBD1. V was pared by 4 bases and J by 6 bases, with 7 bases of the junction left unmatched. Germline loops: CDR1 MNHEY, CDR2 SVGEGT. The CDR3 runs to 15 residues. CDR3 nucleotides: TGTGCCAGCAGTTCAGGGGGCGAGGTCGCCGGGGAGCTGTTTTTT. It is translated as CASSSGGEVAGELFF.

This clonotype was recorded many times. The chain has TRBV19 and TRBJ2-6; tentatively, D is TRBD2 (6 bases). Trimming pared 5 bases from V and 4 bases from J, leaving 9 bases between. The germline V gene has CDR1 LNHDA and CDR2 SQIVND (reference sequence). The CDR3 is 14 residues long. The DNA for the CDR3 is TGTGCCAGTAGTTCGGGGGACGGGGCCAACGTCCTGACTTTC. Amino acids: CASSSGDGANVLTF. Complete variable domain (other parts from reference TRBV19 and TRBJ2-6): DGGITQSPKYLFRKEGQNVTLSCEQNLNHDAMYWYRQDPGQGLRLIYYSQIVNDFQKGDIAEGYSVSREKKESFPLTVTSAQKNPTAFYLCASSSGDGANVLTFGAGSRLTVL.